The rows below give T cell receptor beta chains drawn from one sample of a study of blood T cells in healthy people across ages. Using its own MiXCR run on the 5' RACE reads, TCRdb lists one record per CDR3 protein. The table shows over 1.5 million distinct CDR3 sequences, with about 50% occurring only once. Input material: blood. Source of these receptors: a woman between 40 and 55 years old in good health. The CDR3 runs from the conserved cysteine through the conserved F or W.

V gene	CDR3 length	J gene	CDR3 protein
TRBV7-3	15	TRBJ2-3	CASSTTGAPTDTQYF
TRBV12-5	12	TRBJ2-5	CASGLRLNEQYF
TRBV9	16	TRBJ2-1	CASSVVASGGADEQFF
TRBV20-1	15	TRBJ2-3	CSAVPRGRARDTQYF
TRBV28	15	TRBJ2-3	CASSLDRRPQETQYF
TRBV12-3/TRBV12-4	15	TRBJ2-3	CASSSFGLGGDTQYF
TRBV2	15	TRBJ2-5	CASRDSLAGGETQYF
TRBV6-2/TRBV6-3	14	TRBJ2-4	CASSSTGNKNIQYF
TRBV6-5	14	TRBJ1-4	CASTPRKKGEKLFF
TRBV4-3	13	TRBJ2-3	CASSQVLADTQYF
TRBV29-1	13	TRBJ1-5	CSVEMDRGQPQHF
TRBV6-6	14	.	CASSYPGQYNEQYF
TRBV10-3	14	TRBJ1-2	CAIRGGGNNYGYTF
TRBV28	15	TRBJ1-5	CASSPTTGPGQPQHF